This T cell receptor (beta chain) was found in a study of identical twins. Study outcomes and limitations: Models underpredicted monozygotic twin sharing of out-of-frame TCR alpha. Conclusions leaned on cross-sectional statistical analysis and did not track the same donors over time.

The germline CDR1 and CDR2 sequences are MGHRA and YSYEKL. The CDR3 runs to 11 residues. This clonotype has at least ten counts. Its specificity is not known. A junction boundary mismatches the germline segment, possibly from a read error. Each CDR3 protein is one row after TCRdb ran MiXCR on the 5' RACE reads. The sample contains 1.5 million or so distinct CDR3 sequences, 32% of which appear only once. The TCR was taken from a newborn girl in good health. The gene calls are TRBV4-1 and TRBJ2-1; TRBD1 might be the D (5 bases). Sequencing used cord blood. As DNA, the CDR3 is TGTGCCAGCAGCCAAGACAGTGAGCAGTTCTTC. Residues: CASSQDSEQFF.